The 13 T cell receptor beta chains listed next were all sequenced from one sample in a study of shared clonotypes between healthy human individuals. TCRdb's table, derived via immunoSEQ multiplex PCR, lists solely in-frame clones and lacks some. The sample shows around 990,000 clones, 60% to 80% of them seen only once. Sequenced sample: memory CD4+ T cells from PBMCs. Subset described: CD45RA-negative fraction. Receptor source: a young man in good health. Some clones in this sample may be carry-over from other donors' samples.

The CDR3 sequence is CASSILAGADTQYF. The CDR3 DNA follows: TGTGCCAGCAGCATCCTAGCGGGAGCTGATACGCAGTATTTT. V is TRBV7-3 and J is TRBJ2-3; 10 bases map to TRBD2. The trim removed 5 bases at V and 6 bases at J, leaving 5 bases unmatched. CDR3 length equals 14 residues. Per the germline V gene, CDR1 is SGHTA and CDR2 is FQGTGA.

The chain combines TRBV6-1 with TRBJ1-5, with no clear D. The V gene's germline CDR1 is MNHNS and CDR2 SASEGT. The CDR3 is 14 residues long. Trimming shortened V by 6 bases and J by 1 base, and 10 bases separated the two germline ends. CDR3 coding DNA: TGTGCCAGCAGCGAACAAGAGAGCAATCAGCCCCAGCATTTT. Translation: CASSEQESNQPQHF.

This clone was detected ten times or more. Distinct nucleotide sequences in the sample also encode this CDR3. DNA of the CDR3: TGTGCCAGCAGCTTAGTGGGGAATAGCAATCAGCCCCAGCATTTT. Amino acids: CASSLVGNSNQPQHF. The chain recombines TRBV7-2 with TRBJ1-5; D gene unclear. Germline V gene data show CDR1 as SGHTA and CDR2 as FQGNSA. V was shortened by 1 base and J by 0 bases, with 7 bases between the two germline ends. This CDR3 comprises 15 residues.

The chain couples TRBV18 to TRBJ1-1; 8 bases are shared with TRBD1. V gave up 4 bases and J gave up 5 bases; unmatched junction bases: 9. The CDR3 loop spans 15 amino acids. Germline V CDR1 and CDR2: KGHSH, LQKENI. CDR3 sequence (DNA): TGTGCCAGCTCACAAAGCACAGGGGGAGGAACTGAAGCTTTCTTT. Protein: CASSQSTGGGTEAFF.

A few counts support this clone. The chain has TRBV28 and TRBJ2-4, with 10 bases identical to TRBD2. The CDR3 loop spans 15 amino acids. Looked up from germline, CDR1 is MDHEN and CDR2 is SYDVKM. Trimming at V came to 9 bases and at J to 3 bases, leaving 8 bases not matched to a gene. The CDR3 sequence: CASSGTSVSKNIQYF. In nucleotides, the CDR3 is TGTGCCAGTAGCGGGACTAGCGTTAGCAAAAACATTCAGTACTTC. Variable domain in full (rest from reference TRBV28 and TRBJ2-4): DVKVTQSSRYLVKRTGEKVFLECVQDMDHENMFWYRQDPGLGLRLIYFSYDVKMKEKGDIPEGYSVSREKKERFSLILESASTNQTSMYLCASSGTSVSKNIQYFGAGTRLSVL.

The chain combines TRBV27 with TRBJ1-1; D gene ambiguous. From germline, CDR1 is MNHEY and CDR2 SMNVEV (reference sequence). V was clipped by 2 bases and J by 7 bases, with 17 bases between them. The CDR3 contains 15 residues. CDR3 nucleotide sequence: TGTGCCAGCAGTTTAACTACCGGTCCATTTTATGAAGCTTTCTTT. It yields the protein CASSLTTGPFYEAFF.

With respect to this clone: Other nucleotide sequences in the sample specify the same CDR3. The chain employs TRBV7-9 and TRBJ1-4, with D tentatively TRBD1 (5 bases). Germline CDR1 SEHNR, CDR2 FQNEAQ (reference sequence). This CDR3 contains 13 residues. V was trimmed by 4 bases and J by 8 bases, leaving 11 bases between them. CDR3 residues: CASSYTGGEKLFF. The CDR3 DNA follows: TGTGCCAGCAGCTATACCGGGGGGGAAAAACTGTTTTTT.

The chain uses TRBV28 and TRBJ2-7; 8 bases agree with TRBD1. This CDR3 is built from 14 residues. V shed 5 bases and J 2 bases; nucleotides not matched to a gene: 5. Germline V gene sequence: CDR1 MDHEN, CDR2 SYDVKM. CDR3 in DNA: TGTGCCAGCAGTCCCTCGGGACAGGCCTACGAGCAGTACTTC. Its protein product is CASSPSGQAYEQYF. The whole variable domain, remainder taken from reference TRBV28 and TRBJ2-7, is DVKVTQSSRYLVKRTGEKVFLECVQDMDHENMFWYRQDPGLGLRLIYFSYDVKMKEKGDIPEGYSVSREKKERFSLILESASTNQTSMYLCASSPSGQAYEQYFGPGTRLTVT.

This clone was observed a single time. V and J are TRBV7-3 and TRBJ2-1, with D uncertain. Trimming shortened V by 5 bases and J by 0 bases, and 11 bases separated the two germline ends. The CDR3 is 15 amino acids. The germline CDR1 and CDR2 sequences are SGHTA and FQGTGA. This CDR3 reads CASSLRPSSYNEQFF. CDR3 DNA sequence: TGTGCCAGCAGCCTTAGGCCGAGCTCCTACAATGAGCAGTTCTTC.

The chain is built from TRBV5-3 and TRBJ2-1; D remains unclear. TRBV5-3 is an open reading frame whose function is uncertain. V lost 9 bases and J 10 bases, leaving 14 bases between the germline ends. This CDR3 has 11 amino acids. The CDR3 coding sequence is TGTGCCAAAAACGCCGGAGAGGAGCAGTTCTTC. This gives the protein CAKNAGEEQFF.

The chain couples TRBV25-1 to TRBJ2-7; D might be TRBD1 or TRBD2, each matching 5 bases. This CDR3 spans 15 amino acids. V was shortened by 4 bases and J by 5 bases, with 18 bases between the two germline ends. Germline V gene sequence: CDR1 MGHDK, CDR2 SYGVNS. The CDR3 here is CASSGTTRGAHEQYF. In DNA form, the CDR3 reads TGTGCCAGCAGTGGGACAACTAGGGGTGCCCACGAGCAGTACTTC.

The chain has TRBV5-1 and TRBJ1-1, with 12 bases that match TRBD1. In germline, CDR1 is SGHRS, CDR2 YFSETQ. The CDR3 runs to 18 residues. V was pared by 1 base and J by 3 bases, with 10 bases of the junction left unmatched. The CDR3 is CASSLMRGQGAFHTEAFF. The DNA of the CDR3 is TGCGCCAGCAGCTTGATGAGGGGACAGGGGGCTTTCCACACTGAAGCTTTCTTT. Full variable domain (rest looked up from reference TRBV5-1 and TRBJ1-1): KAGVTQTPRYLIKTRGQQVTLSCSPISGHRSVSWYQQTPGQGLQFLFEYFSETQRNKGNFPGRFSGRQFSNSRSEMNVSTLELGDSALYLCASSLMRGQGAFHTEAFFGQGTRLTVV.

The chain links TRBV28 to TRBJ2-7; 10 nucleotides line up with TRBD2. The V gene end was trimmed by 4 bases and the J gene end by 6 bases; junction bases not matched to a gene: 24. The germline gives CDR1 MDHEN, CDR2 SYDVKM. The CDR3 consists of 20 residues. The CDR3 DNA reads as TGTGCCAGCAGTTCCTACCAGCGGCTTAGCGGGAGGTCCCTAGGTAGCGAGCAGTACTTC. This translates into CASSSYQRLSGRSLGSEQYF.